This T cell receptor beta chain was recorded in a study of CD8 T cells in Susac syndrome. Whole-study context: Patients with Susac syndrome were, at the time of blood collection, therapy-naive, maintained on corticosteroids, or maintained on intravenous immunoglobulin alone. The study, taken as a whole, reports: The number of Susac-specific public clones found was more than 15 in total CD8+ repertoires and several in CD8+ TEMRA repertoires.

About this clonotype itself: Its antigen remains unknown.

There are 16 residues in the CDR3. CDR1 is LNHDA, CDR2 SQIVND, per germline (reference sequence). V was clipped by 10 bases and J by 0 bases, with 21 bases between them. Purification of the CD8+ and CD4+ T cells relied on negative isolation, and TEMRA cells underwent FACS enrichment. Random hexamers were used to reverse transcribe an amount of about 0.45 to 1 ug RNA. Across 54 Vbeta and 13 Jbeta, TCR beta CDR3 was amplified with immunoSEQ multiplex PCR. TCRdb ran MiXCR on the immunoSEQ multiplex PCR reads and lists one entry per CDR3 protein. The sample yields 80,000 or so distinct CDR3 sequences, around 94% seen once.

The chain links TRBV19 to TRBJ1-1; a weak D match, TRBD1 (5 bases). The sequence was collected from a human donor with Susac syndrome. Sequencing used CD8+ T cells from PBMCs. The CDR3 loop reads CATLTWPGRVNTEAFF. DNA for the CDR3: TGTGCCACCCTTACGTGGCCAGGGAGGGTGAACACTGAAGCTTTCTTT.